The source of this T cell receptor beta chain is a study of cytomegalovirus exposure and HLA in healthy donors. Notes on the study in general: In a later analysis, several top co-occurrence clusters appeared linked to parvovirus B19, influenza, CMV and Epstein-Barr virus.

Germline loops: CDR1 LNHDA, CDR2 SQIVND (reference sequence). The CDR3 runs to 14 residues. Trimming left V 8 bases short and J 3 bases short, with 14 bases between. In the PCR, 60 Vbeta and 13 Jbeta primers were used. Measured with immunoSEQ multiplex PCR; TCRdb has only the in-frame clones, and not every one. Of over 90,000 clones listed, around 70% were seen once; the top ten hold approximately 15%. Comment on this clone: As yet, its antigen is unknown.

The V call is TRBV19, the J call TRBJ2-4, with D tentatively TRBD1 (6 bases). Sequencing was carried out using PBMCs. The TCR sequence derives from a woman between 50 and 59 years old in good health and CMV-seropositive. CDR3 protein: CASETGLGKNIQYF. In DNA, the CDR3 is TGTGCCAGTGAAACAGGGCTCGGCAAAAACATTCAGTACTTC.